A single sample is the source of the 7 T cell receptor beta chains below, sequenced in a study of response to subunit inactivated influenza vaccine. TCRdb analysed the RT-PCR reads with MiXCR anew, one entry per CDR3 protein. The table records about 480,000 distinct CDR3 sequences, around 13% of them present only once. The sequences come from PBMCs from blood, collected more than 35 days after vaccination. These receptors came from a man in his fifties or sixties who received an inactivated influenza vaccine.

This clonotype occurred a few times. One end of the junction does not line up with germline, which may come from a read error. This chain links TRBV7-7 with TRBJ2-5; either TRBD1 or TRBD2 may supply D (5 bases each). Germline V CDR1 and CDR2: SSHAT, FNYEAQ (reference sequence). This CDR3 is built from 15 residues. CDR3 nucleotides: TGTGCTAGCAGCCTGGAACGGGACGGTCGAACGACCCAGTACTTC. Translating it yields CASSLERDGRTTQYF. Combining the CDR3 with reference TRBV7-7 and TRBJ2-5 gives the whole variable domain GAGVSQSPRYKVTKRGQDVTLRCDPISSHATLYWYQQALGQGPEFLTYFNYEAQPDKSGLPSDRFSAERPEGSISTLTIQRTEQRDSAMYRCASSLERDGRTTQYFGPGTRLLVL.

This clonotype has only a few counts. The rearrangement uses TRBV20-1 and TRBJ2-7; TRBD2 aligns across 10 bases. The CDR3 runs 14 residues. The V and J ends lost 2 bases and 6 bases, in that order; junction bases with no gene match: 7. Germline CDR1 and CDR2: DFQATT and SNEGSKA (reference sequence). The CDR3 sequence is CSARKRGGGAEQYF. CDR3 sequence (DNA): TGCAGTGCTAGAAAGCGGGGGGGCGGCGCCGAGCAGTACTTC.

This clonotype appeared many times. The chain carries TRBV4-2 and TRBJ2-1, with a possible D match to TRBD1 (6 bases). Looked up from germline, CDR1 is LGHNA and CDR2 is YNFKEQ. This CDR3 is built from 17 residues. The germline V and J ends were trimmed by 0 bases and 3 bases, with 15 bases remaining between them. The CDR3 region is CASSQDQGSLLYNEQFF. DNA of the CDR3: TGTGCCAGCAGCCAAGATCAGGGGTCCCTTCTCTACAATGAGCAGTTCTTC.

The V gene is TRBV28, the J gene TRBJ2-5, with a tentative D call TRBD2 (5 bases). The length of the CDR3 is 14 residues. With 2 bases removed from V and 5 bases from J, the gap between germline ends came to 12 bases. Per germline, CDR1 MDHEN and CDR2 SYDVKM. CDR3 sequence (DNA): TGTGCCAGCAGTTTAAGGCCAGGCGGGGAGACCCAGTACTTC. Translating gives CASSLRPGGETQYF.

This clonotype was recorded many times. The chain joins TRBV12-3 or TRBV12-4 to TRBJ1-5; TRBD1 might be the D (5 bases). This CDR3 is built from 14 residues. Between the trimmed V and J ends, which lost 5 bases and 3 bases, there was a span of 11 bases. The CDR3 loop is CASSVDRNNQPQHF. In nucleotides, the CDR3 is TGTGCCAGCAGTGTCGACAGAAACAATCAGCCCCAGCATTTT.

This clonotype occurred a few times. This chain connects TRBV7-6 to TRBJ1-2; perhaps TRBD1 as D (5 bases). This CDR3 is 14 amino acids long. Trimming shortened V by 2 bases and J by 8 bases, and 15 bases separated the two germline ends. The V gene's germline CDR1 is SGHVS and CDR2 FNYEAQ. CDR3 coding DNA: TGTGCCAGCAGCTTATATGGGGGGGTTAACGGCTACACCTTC. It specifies CASSLYGGVNGYTF. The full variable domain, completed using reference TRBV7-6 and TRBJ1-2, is GAGVSQSPRYKVTKRGQDVALRCDPISGHVSLYWYRQALGQGPEFLTYFNYEAQQDKSGLPNDRFSAERPEGSISTLTIQRTEQRDSAMYRCASSLYGGVNGYTFGSGTRLTVV.

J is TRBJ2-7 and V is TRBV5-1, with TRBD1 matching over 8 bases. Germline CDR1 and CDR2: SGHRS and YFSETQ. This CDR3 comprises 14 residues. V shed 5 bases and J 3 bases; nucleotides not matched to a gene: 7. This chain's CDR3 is CASSSPGTGYEQYF. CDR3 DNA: TGCGCCAGCAGTTCTCCCGGGACAGGCTACGAGCAGTACTTC.